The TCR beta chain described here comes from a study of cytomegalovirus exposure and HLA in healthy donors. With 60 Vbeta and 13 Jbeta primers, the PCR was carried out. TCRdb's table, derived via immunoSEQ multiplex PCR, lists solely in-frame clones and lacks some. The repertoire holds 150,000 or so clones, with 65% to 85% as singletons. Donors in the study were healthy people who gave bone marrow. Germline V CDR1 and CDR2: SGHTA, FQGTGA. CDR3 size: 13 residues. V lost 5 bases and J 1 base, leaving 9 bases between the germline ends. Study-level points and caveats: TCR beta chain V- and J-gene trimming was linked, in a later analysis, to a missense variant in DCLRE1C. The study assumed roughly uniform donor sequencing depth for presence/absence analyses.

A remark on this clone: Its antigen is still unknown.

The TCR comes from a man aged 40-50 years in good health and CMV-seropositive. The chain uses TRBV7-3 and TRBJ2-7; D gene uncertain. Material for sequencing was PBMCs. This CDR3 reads CASSAAVSYEQYF. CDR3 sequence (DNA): TGTGCCAGCAGCGCGGCGGTTTCCTACGAGCAGTACTTC.